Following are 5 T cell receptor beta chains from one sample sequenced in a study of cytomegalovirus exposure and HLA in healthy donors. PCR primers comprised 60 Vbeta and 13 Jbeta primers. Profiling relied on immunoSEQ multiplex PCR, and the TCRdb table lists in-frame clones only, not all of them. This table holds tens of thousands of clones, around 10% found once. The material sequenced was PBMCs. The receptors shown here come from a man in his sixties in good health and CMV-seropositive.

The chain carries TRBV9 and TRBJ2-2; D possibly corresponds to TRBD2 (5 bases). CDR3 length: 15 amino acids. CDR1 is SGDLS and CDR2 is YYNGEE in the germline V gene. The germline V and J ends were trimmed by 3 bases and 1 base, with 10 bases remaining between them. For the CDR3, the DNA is TGTGCCAGCAGCGAGACTAACAGGAACACCGGGGAGCTGTTTTTT. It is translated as CASSETNRNTGELFF.

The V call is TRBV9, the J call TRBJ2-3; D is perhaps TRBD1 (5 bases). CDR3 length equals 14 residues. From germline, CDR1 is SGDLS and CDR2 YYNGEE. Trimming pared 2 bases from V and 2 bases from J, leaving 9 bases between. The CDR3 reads CASSVGHDTDTQYF. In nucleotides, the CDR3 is TGTGCCAGCAGCGTTGGACACGACACAGATACGCAGTATTTT.

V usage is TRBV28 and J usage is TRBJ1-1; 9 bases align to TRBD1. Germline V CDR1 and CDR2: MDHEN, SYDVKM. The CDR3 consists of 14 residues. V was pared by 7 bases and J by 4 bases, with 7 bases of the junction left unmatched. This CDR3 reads CASTEQGARTEAFF. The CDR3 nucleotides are TGTGCCAGCACCGAACAGGGGGCGCGCACTGAAGCTTTCTTT. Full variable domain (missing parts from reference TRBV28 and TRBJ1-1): DVKVTQSSRYLVKRTGEKVFLECVQDMDHENMFWYRQDPGLGLRLIYFSYDVKMKEKGDIPEGYSVSREKKERFSLILESASTNQTSMYLCASTEQGARTEAFFGQGTRLTVV.

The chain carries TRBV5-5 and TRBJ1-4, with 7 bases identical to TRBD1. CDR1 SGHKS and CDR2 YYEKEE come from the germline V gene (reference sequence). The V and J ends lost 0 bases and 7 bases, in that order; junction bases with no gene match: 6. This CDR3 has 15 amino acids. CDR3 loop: CASSLEGARGEKLFF. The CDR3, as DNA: TGTGCCAGCAGCTTGGAGGGGGCTAGAGGTGAAAAACTGTTTTTT.

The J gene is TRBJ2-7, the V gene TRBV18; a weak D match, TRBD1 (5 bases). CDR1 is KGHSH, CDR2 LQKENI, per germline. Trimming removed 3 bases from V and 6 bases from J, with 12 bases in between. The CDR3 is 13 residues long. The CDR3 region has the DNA TGTGCCAGCTCACCGACCCCGCAGGGCGAGCAGTACGTC. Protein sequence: CASSPTPQGEQYV.